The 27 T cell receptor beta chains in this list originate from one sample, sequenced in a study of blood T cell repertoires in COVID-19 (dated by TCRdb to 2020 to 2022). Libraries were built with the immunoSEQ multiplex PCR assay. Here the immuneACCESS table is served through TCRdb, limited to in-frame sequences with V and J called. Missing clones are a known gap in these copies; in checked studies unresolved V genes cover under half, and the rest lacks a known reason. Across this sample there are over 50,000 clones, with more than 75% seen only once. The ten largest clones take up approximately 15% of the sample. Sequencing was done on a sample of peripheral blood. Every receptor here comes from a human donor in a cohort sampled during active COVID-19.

CDR3 loop: CASSLIRDSPLHF. CDR3 in DNA: TGTGCCAGCAGTTTAATCCGGGATTCACCCCTCCACTTT. This chain joins TRBV12-3 or TRBV12-4 and TRBJ1-6; the D is unclear. The CDR3 length is 13 residues. Trimming left V 2 bases short and J 8 bases short, with 7 bases between.

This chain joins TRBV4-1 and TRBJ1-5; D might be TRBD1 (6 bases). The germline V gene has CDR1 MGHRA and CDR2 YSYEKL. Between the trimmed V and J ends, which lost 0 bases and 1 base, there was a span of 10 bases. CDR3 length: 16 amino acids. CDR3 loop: CASSQDQGTSNQPQHF. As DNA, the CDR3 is TGCGCCAGCAGCCAAGATCAGGGGACAAGCAATCAGCCCCAGCATTTT.

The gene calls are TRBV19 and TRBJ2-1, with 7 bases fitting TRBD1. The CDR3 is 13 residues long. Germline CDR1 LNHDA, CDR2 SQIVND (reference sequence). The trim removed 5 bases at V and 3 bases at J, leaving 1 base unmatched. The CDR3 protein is CASSWDSYNEQFF. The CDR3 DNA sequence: TGTGCCAGTAGTTGGGACAGCTACAATGAGCAGTTCTTC.

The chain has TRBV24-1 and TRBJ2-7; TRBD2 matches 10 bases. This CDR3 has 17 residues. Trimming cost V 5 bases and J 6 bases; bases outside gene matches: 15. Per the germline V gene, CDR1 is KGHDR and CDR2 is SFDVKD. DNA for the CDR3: TGTGCCACCAGTGGGGGGCAACTAGCGGGACCTTTCGGCGAGCAGTACTTC. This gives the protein CATSGGQLAGPFGEQYF.

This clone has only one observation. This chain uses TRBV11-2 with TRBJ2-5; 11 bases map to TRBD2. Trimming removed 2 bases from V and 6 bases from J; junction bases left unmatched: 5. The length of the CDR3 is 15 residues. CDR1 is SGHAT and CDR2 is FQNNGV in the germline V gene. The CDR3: CASSLIAGGGQTQYF. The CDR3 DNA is TGTGCCAGCAGCTTAATAGCGGGAGGGGGGCAGACCCAGTACTTC.

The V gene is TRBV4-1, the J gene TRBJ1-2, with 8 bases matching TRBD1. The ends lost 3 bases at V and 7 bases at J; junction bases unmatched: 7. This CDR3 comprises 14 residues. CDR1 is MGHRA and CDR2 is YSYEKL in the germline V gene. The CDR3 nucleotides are TGCGCCAGCAGCCAGCCGGACAGGGCAAGTGGCTACACCTTC. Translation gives CASSQPDRASGYTF.

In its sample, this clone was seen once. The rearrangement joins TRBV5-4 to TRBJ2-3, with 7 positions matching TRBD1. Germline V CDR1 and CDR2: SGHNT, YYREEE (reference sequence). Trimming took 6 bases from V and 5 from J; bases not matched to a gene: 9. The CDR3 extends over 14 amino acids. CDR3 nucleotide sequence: TGTGCCAGCACTTTGGGGGCAGGGGGAGATACGCAGTATTTT. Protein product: CASTLGAGGDTQYF.

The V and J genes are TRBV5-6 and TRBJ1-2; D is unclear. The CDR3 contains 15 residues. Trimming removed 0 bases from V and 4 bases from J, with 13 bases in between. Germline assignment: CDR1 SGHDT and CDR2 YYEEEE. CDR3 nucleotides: TGTGCCAGCAGCTTGGAATCGGTTTTCCCCTATGGCTACACCTTC. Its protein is CASSLESVFPYGYTF.

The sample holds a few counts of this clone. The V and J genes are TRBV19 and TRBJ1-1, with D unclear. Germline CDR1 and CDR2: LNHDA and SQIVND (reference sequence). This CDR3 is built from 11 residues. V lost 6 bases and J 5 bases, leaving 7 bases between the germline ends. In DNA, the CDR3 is TGTGCCAGTAGCCTTCTGACTGAAGCTTTCTTT. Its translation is CASSLLTEAFF.

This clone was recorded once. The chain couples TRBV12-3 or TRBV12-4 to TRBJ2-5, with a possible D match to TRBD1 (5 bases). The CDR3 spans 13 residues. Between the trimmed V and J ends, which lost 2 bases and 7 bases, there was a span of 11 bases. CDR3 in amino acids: CASSLIERGTQYF. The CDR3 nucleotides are TGTGCCAGCAGTTTAATAGAAAGGGGGACCCAGTACTTC.

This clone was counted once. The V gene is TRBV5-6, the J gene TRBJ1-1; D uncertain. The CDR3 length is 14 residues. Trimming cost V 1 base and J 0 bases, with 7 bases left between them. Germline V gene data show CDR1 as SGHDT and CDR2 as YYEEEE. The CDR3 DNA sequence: TGTGCCAGCAGCTTGTCGGGTGTGAACACTGAAGCTTTCTTT. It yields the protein CASSLSGVNTEAFF.

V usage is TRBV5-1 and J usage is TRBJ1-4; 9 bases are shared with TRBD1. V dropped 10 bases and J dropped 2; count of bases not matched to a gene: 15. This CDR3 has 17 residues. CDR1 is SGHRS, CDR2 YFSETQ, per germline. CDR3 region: CAGWPNRGLGTNEKLFF. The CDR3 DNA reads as TGCGCCGGCTGGCCTAACAGGGGGCTCGGGACTAATGAAAAACTGTTTTTT.

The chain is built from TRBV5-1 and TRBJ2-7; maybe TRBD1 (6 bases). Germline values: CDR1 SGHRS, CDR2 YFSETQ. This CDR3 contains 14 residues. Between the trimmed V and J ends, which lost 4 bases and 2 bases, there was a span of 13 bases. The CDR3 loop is CASSRLTGTYEQYF. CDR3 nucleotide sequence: TGCGCCAGCAGCCGCCTGACAGGAACCTACGAGCAGTACTTC.

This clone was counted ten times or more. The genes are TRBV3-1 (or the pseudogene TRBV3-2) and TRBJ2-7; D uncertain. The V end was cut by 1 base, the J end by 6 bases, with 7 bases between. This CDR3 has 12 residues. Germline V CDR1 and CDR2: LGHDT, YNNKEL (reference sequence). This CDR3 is CASSQGRREQYF. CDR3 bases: TGTGCCAGCAGCCAAGGGCGGCGCGAGCAGTACTTC.

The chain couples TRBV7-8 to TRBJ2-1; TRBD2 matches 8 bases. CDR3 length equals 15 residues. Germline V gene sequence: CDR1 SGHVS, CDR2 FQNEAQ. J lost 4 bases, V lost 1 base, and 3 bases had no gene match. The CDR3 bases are TGTGCCAGCAGCTTAGGCCTAGCGGGTTACAATGAGCAGTTCTTC. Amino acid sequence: CASSLGLAGYNEQFF.

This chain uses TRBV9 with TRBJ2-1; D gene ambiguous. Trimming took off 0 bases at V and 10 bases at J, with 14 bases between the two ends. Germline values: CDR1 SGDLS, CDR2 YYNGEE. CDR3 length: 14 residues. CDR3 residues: CASSVEAPGGEQFF. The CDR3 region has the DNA TGTGCCAGCAGCGTAGAAGCGCCTGGCGGAGAGCAGTTCTTC.

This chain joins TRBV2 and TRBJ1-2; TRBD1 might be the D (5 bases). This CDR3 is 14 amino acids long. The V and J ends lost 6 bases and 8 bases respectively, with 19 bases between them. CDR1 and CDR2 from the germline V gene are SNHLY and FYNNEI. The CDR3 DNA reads TGTGCCAGCAGGCGGGACTCGTCACGGTCAGGCTACACCTTC. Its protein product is CASRRDSSRSGYTF.

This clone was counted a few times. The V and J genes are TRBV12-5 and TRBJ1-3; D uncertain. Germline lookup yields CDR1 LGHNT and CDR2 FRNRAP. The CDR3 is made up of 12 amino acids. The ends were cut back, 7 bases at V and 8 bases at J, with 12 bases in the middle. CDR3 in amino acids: CASAASGDTIYF. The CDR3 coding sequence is TGTGCTAGTGCCGCCAGCGGAGACACCATATATTTT.

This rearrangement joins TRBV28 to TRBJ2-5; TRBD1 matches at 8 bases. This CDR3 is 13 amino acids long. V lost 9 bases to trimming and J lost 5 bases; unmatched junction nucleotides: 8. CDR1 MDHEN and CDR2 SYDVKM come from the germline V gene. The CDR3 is CASQSTGEETQYF. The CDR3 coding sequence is TGTGCCAGTCAGTCGACAGGGGAGGAGACCCAGTACTTC.

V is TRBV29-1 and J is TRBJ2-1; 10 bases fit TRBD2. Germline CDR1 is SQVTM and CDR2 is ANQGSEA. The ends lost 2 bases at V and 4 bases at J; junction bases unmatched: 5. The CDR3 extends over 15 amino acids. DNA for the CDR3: TGCAGCGTTGAACCCGGGACTAGCGTATACAATGAGCAGTTCTTC. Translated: CSVEPGTSVYNEQFF.

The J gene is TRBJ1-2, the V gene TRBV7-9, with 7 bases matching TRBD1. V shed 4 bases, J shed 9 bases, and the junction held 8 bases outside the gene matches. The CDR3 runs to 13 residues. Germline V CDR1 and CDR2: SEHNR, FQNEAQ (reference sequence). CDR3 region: CASSSRDRVRYTF. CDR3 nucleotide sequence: TGTGCCAGCAGCTCCAGAGACAGGGTTCGCTACACCTTC.

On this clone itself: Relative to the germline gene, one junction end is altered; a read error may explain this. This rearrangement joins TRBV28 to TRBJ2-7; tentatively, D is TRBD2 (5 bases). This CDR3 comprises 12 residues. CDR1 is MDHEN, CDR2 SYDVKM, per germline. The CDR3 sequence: CASSPRRDWGHF. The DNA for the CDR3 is TGTGCCAGCAGCCCTCGCCGGGATTGGGGTCACTTC. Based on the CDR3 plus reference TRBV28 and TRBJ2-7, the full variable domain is DVKVTQSSRYLVKRTGEKVFLECVQDMDHENMFWYRQDPGLGLRLIYFSYDVKMKEKGDIPEGYSVSREKKERFSLILESASTNQTSMYLCASSPRRDWGHFGPGTRLTVT.

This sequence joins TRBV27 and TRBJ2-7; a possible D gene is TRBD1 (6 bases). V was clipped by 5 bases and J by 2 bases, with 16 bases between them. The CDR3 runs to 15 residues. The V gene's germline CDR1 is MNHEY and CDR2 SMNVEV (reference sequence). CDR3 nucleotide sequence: TGTGCCAGCAGTGGGACACTCAATACCCCCTACGAGCAGTACTTC. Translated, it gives CASSGTLNTPYEQYF.

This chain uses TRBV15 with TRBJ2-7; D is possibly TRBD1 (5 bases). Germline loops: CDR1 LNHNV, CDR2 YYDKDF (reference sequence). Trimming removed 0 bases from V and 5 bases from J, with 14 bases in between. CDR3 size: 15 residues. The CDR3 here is CATSRDQGNVDEQYF. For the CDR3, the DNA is TGTGCCACCAGCAGAGATCAGGGTAATGTCGACGAGCAGTACTTC.

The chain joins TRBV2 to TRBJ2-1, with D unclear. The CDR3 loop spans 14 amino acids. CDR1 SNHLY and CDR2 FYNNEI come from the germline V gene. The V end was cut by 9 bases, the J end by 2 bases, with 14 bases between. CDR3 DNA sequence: TGTGCCAGACATGGGCAGAAAGCCTACAATGAGCAGTTCTTC. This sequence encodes CARHGQKAYNEQFF.

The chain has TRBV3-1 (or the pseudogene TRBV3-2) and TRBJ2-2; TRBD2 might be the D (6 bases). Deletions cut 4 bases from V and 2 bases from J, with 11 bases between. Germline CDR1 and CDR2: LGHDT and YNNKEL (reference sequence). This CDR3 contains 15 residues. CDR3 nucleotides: TGTGCCAGCAGCCTGGGACTGCATAACACCGGGGAGCTGTTTTTT. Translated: CASSLGLHNTGELFF.

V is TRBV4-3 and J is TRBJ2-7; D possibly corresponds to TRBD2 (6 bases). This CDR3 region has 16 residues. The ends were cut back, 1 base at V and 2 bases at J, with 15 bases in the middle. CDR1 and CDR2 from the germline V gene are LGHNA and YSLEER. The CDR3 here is CASSQGLGGSAYEQYF. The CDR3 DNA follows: TGCGCCAGCAGCCAAGGACTAGGAGGCTCAGCCTACGAGCAGTACTTC.